The next 29 T cell receptor beta chains were all read from a single sample in a study of blood T cells in healthy people across ages. Together with a sample-barcoded 5' primer, a J-beta primer mix was included in a second PCR lasting roughly 7 to 11 cycles. MiXCR, applied by TCRdb to the 5' RACE reads, yields one record per CDR3 protein. The table has about 640,000 distinct CDR3 sequences, around three fifths seen once. The sample comprised blood. All receptors come from a man aged 60 to 69 in good health.

V and J are TRBV7-2 and TRBJ2-3; 7 bases match TRBD1. The CDR3 has 16 amino acids. V shed 3 bases and J 1 base; nucleotides not matched to a gene: 7. The germline V gene encodes CDR1 SGHTA and CDR2 FQGNSA. The chain's CDR3 is CASSFQGTVGTDTQYF. In DNA, the CDR3 is TGTGCCAGCAGCTTCCAAGGGACAGTAGGCACAGATACGCAGTATTTT.

CDR3 nucleotide sequence: TGCAGTGCTGGAGGACTAGCTGTCAATGAGCAGTTCTTC. Protein product: CSAGGLAVNEQFF. This sequence joins TRBV20-1 and TRBJ2-1; 8 bases match TRBD2. The CDR3 consists of 13 residues. V shed 5 bases, J shed 6 bases, and the junction held 6 bases outside the gene matches. From germline, CDR1 is DFQATT and CDR2 SNEGSKA (reference sequence).

This clonotype was recorded at least ten times. CDR3 nucleotides: TGTGCCAGCAGCCCCCTTTCTCTCGGGGCAGATACGCAGTATTTT. Amino acids: CASSPLSLGADTQYF. The J gene is TRBJ2-3, the V gene TRBV7-9, with a possible D match to TRBD2 (5 bases). Per the germline V gene, CDR1 is SEHNR and CDR2 is FQNEAQ (reference sequence). The CDR3 contains 15 residues. V lost 5 bases and J 4 bases, leaving 16 bases between the germline ends. The whole variable domain, remainder taken from reference TRBV7-9 and TRBJ2-3, is DTGVSQNPRHKITKRGQNVTFRCDPISEHNRLYWYRQTLGQGPEFLTYFQNEAQLEKSRLLSDRFSAERPKGSFSTLEIQRTEQGDSAMYLCASSPLSLGADTQYFGPGTRLTVL.

The V and J genes are TRBV15 and TRBJ2-1, with 7 bases lining up with TRBD2. Germline V gene data show CDR1 as LNHNV and CDR2 as YYDKDF (reference sequence). This CDR3 contains 15 residues. Losses at the gene ends were 0 bases for V and 10 bases for J; bases not matched to a gene: 9. CDR3 sequence reads: CATSRDRLAASEQFF. The CDR3 DNA is TGTGCCACCAGCAGAGATCGGCTAGCGGCTAGCGAGCAGTTCTTC.

There are many counts of this clonotype. The chain carries TRBV15 and TRBJ2-1; D might be TRBD1 (6 bases). CDR3 length: 14 amino acids. V was shortened by 0 bases and J by 8 bases, with 11 bases between the two germline ends. In germline, CDR1 is LNHNV, CDR2 YYDKDF (reference sequence). In DNA, the CDR3 is TGTGCCACCAGCAGAGAACAGGGTGCCGATGAGCAGTTCTTC. Amino acids: CATSREQGADEQFF. The variable domain in full, with the rest retrieved from reference TRBV15 and TRBJ2-1, is DAMVIQNPRYQVTQFGKPVTLSCSQTLNHNVMYWYQQKSSQAPKLLFHYYDKDFNNEADTPDNFQSRRPNTSFCFLDIRSPGLGDTAMYLCATSREQGADEQFFGPGTRLTVL.

The chain is built from TRBV5-1 and TRBJ2-3; 14 bases fit TRBD2. Germline CDR1 and CDR2: SGHRS and YFSETQ. There are 16 residues in the CDR3. After removal of 4 bases from V and 5 bases from J, the junction contained 6 bases not matched to a gene. CDR3 in amino acids: CASSMTSGGGRDTQYF. The CDR3 bases are TGCGCCAGCAGCATGACTAGCGGGGGGGGGAGAGATACGCAGTATTTT.

This clonotype was recorded only once. The genes are TRBV29-1 and TRBJ2-5; D is perhaps TRBD2 (5 bases). The CDR3 contains 16 residues. Deletions cut 2 bases from V and 1 base from J, with 17 bases between. Per the germline V gene, CDR1 is SQVTM and CDR2 is ANQGSEA. The CDR3 loop reads CSVETGPRAFQETQYF. The CDR3 nucleotides read TGCAGCGTTGAAACCGGGCCGAGGGCGTTCCAAGAGACCCAGTACTTC.

The chain is built from TRBV4-1 and TRBJ2-1, with 7 bases aligning to TRBD2. CDR3 length equals 16 residues. Germline V CDR1 and CDR2: MGHRA, YSYEKL. The ends lost 3 bases at V and 4 bases at J; junction bases unmatched: 9. The CDR3 DNA sequence: TGCGCCAGCAGCCACGGCGTCGGGGGGAGGTACAATGAGCAGTTCTTC. As protein: CASSHGVGGRYNEQFF.

The chain has TRBV10-3 and TRBJ1-2; TRBD1 matches at 8 bases. With 2 bases clipped from V and 2 bases from J, the junction kept 4 bases outside the gene matches. Germline values: CDR1 ENHRY, CDR2 SYGVKD. The CDR3 spans 15 residues. The chain's CDR3 is CAISEGRGLNYGYTF. Written as DNA, the CDR3 is TGTGCCATCAGTGAGGGCAGGGGGCTCAACTATGGCTACACCTTC.

The J gene is TRBJ2-3, the V gene TRBV20-1; D call uncertain. Looked up from germline, CDR1 is DFQATT and CDR2 is SNEGSKA (reference sequence). The CDR3 covers 13 residues. Trimming cost V 5 bases and J 6 bases, with 15 bases left between them. The CDR3 nucleotides read TGCAGTGCTCCCCCAGCCCAAGGGGATACGCAGTATTTT. It specifies CSAPPAQGDTQYF.

This chain joins TRBV12-3 or TRBV12-4 and TRBJ2-3; D is ambiguous. V lost 5 bases and J lost 3, with 21 bases in between. This CDR3 is built from 17 residues. The CDR3 coding sequence is TGTGCCAGCAGTCCCTACCCTGGCACTCTTGGGACAGATACGCAGTATTTT. Its translation is CASSPYPGTLGTDTQYF.

V and J are TRBV10-3 and TRBJ2-7, with a weak D call TRBD1 (6 bases). The CDR3 covers 13 residues. Trimming took off 6 bases at V and 5 bases at J, with 14 bases between the two ends. Germline V CDR1 and CDR2: ENHRY, SYGVKD. The CDR3: CAIRRTETHEQYF. In DNA, the CDR3 is TGTGCCATCAGAAGGACAGAGACCCACGAGCAGTACTTC.

There are a few counts of this clonotype. The chain uses TRBV28 and TRBJ2-5; D is undetermined. The germline CDR1 and CDR2 sequences are MDHEN and SYDVKM. V shed 7 bases and J shed 5 bases, with 23 bases lying between them. This CDR3 spans 16 amino acids. The CDR3 loop reads CASTPRLPRKQETQYF. CDR3 DNA: TGTGCCAGCACCCCGCGTTTGCCGCGAAAACAGGAGACCCAGTACTTC.

The V call is TRBV10-3, the J call TRBJ1-5, with unresolved D. The germline V gene has CDR1 ENHRY and CDR2 SYGVKD. The V and J ends lost 6 bases and 0 bases respectively, with 12 bases between them. The CDR3 runs 15 residues. Written as DNA, the CDR3 is TGTGCCATCAGGAGTGGAGATTATAGCAATCAGCCCCAGCATTTT. Translated: CAIRSGDYSNQPQHF.

The chain carries TRBV5-1 and TRBJ1-4; D is perhaps TRBD1 (5 bases). The CDR3 spans 14 residues. V lost 0 bases, J lost 8 bases, and 11 bases lay in between. Germline values: CDR1 SGHRS, CDR2 YFSETQ. For the CDR3, the DNA is TGCGCCAGCAGCTTGGCCCAGGGTAACGAAAAACTGTTTTTT. It codes for CASSLAQGNEKLFF.

The chain carries TRBV12-3 or TRBV12-4 and TRBJ2-5; maybe TRBD1 (6 bases). The CDR3 runs to 14 residues. The V gene lost 3 bases and the J gene lost 2 bases, with 10 bases spanning the gap. The CDR3 sequence is CASSFSRGQETQYF. The CDR3 DNA reads as TGTGCCAGCAGTTTCTCCAGGGGACAAGAGACCCAGTACTTC.

The V call is TRBV3-1, the J call TRBJ1-2, with unresolved D. The CDR3 contains 15 residues. From germline, CDR1 is LGHDT and CDR2 YNNKEL (reference sequence). Trimming took 3 bases from V and 2 from J, leaving 13 bases between them. CDR3 in DNA: TGTGCCAGCAGCCAGGTACCCTCGGGAAACTATGGCTACACCTTC. This codes for CASSQVPSGNYGYTF. The whole variable domain, filled in from reference TRBV3-1 and TRBJ1-2, reads DTAVSQTPKYLVTQMGNDKSIKCEQNLGHDTMYWYKQDSKKFLKIMFSYNNKELIINETVPNRFSPKSPDKAHLNLHINSLELGDSAVYFCASSQVPSGNYGYTFGSGTRLTVV.

This clonotype was seen only a few times. The chain joins TRBV4-1 to TRBJ2-5; 10 bases align to TRBD1. J gave up 5 bases and V 0 bases, and 9 bases lay outside the gene matches. Germline CDR1 reads MGHRA; CDR2 reads YSYEKL. This CDR3 region has 17 residues. The CDR3 coding sequence is TGCGCCAGCAGCCAAGATTTAGGGACAGGGGTGGTGGAGACCCAGTACTTC. It yields the protein CASSQDLGTGVVETQYF.

The chain combines TRBV7-9 with TRBJ1-1; D is perhaps TRBD1 (6 bases). CDR1 is SEHNR and CDR2 is FQNEAQ in the germline V gene (reference sequence). The CDR3 sequence is 12 residues long. For the CDR3, the DNA is TGTGTCGGTAGCGCCGGGACATGTGAAGCTTTCTTT. Encoded protein: CVGSAGTCEAFF.

This clonotype appeared a few times. The CDR3 here is CASSVEIQETQYF. Written as DNA, the CDR3 is TGTGCCAGCAGTGTGGAGATCCAAGAGACCCAGTACTTC. The V and J genes are TRBV2 and TRBJ2-5; D not resolved. CDR3 size: 13 residues. V dropped 4 bases and J dropped 1 base, with 7 bases sitting between them. Germline lookup yields CDR1 SNHLY and CDR2 FYNNEI. The full variable domain, rest sourced from reference TRBV2 and TRBJ2-5, is EPEVTQTPSHQVTQMGQEVILRCVPISNHLYFYWYRQILGQKVEFLVSFYNNEISEKSEIFDDQFSVERPDGSNFTLKIRSTKLEDSAMYFCASSVEIQETQYFGPGTRLLVL.

The J gene is TRBJ2-6, the V gene TRBV6-2 or TRBV6-3, with a weak D call TRBD1 (5 bases). Trimming stripped 0 bases from V and 1 base from J, with 7 bases between. The length of the CDR3 is 16 residues. CDR1 MNHEY and CDR2 SVGEGT come from the germline V gene. In DNA, the CDR3 is TGTGCCAGCAGTTACTCCAAGGGGTCTGGGGCCAACGTCCTGACTTTC. Residues: CASSYSKGSGANVLTF.

The CDR3 is CSARRDRGAVRNQPQHF. In DNA, the CDR3 is TGCAGTGCTAGACGAGACAGGGGTGCCGTGCGCAATCAGCCCCAGCATTTT. The chain recombines TRBV20-1 with TRBJ1-5; 8 nucleotides match TRBD1. Trimming took 2 bases from V and 2 from J; bases not matched to a gene: 11. The CDR3 has 17 amino acids. Germline lookup yields CDR1 DFQATT and CDR2 SNEGSKA (reference sequence).

This clonotype was detected a few times. The rearrangement joins TRBV28 to TRBJ2-5; 7 nucleotides align to TRBD1. The CDR3 sequence is 15 residues long. Germline CDR1 MDHEN, CDR2 SYDVKM. V shed 5 bases and J 4 bases; nucleotides not matched to a gene: 10. The DNA of the CDR3 is TGTGCCAGCAGTCCGAGACAGGGTGGGCGAGAGACCCAGTACTTC. Protein: CASSPRQGGRETQYF. The variable domain in full, completed from reference TRBV28 and TRBJ2-5, reads DVKVTQSSRYLVKRTGEKVFLECVQDMDHENMFWYRQDPGLGLRLIYFSYDVKMKEKGDIPEGYSVSREKKERFSLILESASTNQTSMYLCASSPRQGGRETQYFGPGTRLLVL.

This chain uses TRBV3-1 with TRBJ2-7; 9 bases line up with TRBD1. The CDR3 sequence is 16 residues long. With 3 bases clipped from V and 0 bases from J, the junction kept 6 bases outside the gene matches. CDR1 and CDR2 (germline): LGHDT, YNNKEL (reference sequence). The CDR3 nucleotides read TGTGCCAGCAGCCAGGCCGGGACAGGGTTCTCCTACGAGCAGTACTTC. This translates into CASSQAGTGFSYEQYF.

The rearrangement links TRBV9 to TRBJ2-3; unclear D gene. The V and J ends lost 0 bases and 2 bases respectively, with 10 bases between them. The CDR3 contains 15 residues. Germline loops: CDR1 SGDLS, CDR2 YYNGEE. As DNA, the CDR3 is TGTGCCAGCAGCGTAGCTTTTGGCTACACAGATACGCAGTATTTT. This translates into CASSVAFGYTDTQYF.

This clonotype was recorded a few times. The J gene is TRBJ2-5, the V gene TRBV7-2, with TRBD2 identical over 7 bases. Germline CDR1 and CDR2: SGHTA and FQGNSA. The CDR3 has 15 amino acids. Trimming removed 3 bases from V and 5 bases from J; junction bases left unmatched: 9. The CDR3 loop is CASSFPLAVGETQYF. For the CDR3, the DNA is TGTGCCAGCAGCTTTCCTCTAGCGGTTGGGGAGACCCAGTACTTC. Complete variable domain (other parts from reference TRBV7-2 and TRBJ2-5): GAGVSQSPSNKVTEKGKDVELRCDPISGHTALYWYRQSLGQGLEFLIYFQGNSAPDKSGLPSDRFSAERTGGSVSTLTIQRTQQEDSAVYLCASSFPLAVGETQYFGPGTRLLVL.

The chain links TRBV12-3 or TRBV12-4 to TRBJ2-4; 9 bases map to TRBD1. Germline trimming cut 5 bases from V and 0 bases from J; bases unmatched to any gene: 2. There are 15 residues in the CDR3. CDR3 DNA sequence: TGTGCCAGCAGTCGGACAGGGGTAGCCAAAAACATTCAGTACTTC. This gives the protein CASSRTGVAKNIQYF.

The V and J genes are TRBV7-2 and TRBJ1-1; D is uncertain. Germline loops: CDR1 SGHTA, CDR2 FQGNSA. Trimming left V 1 base short and J 1 base short, with 7 bases between. CDR3 length: 14 residues. In DNA form, the CDR3 reads TGTGCCAGCAGCTTAGATGCTTGGAACACTGAAGCTTTCTTT. Protein: CASSLDAWNTEAFF.

The rearrangement links TRBV6-1 to TRBJ2-1; D remains ambiguous. Trimming pared 9 bases from V and 8 bases from J, leaving 14 bases between. The germline CDR1 and CDR2 sequences are MNHNS and SASEGT. This CDR3 is 12 amino acids long. CDR3 DNA sequence: TGTGCCAGTCATTATGGAACCCATGAGCAGTTCTTC. It specifies CASHYGTHEQFF.